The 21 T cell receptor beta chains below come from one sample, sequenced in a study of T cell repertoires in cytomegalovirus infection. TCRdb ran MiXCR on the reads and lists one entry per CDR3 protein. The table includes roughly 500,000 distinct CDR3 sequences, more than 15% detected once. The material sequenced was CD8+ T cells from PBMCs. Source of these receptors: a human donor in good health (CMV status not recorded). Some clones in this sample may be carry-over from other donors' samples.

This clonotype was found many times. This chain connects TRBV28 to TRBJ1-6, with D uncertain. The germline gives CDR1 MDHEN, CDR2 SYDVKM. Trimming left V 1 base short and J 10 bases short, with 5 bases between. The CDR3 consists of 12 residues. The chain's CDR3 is CASSLFRSPLHF. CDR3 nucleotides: TGTGCCAGCAGTTTATTTAGGTCACCCCTCCACTTT.

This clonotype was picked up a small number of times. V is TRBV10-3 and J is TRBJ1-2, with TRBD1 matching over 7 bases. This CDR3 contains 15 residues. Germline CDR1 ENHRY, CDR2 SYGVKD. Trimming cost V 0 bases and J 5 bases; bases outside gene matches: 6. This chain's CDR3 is CAISESEGALYGYTF. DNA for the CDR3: TGTGCCATCAGTGAGTCAGAGGGGGCGTTGTATGGCTACACCTTC.

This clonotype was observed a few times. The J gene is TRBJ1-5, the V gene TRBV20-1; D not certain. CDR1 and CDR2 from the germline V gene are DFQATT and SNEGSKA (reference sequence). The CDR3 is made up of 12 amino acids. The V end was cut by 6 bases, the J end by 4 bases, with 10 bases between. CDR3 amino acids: CSAPASNQPQHF. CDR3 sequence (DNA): TGCAGTGCCCCCGCGTCGAATCAGCCCCAGCATTTT.

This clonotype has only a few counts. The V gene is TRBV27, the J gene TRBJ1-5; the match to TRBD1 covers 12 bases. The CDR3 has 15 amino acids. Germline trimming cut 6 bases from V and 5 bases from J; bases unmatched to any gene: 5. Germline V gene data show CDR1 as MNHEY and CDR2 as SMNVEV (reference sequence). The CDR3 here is CASRRDRGQDQPQHF. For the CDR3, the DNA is TGTGCCAGCAGAAGGGACAGGGGGCAGGATCAGCCCCAGCATTTT.

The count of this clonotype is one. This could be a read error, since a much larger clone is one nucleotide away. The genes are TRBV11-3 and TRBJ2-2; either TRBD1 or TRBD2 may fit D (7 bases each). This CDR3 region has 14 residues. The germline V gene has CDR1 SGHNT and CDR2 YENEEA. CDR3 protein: CVSREGADTGELFF. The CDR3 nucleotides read TGTGTCAGCAGGGAGGGGGCGGACACCGGGGAGCTGTTTTTT. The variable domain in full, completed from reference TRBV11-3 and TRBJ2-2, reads EAGVVQSPRYKIIEKKQPVAFWCNPISGHNTLYWYLQNLGQGPELLIRYENEEAVDDSQLPKDRFSAERLKGVDSTLKIQPAELGDSAVYLCVSREGADTGELFFGEGSRLTVL.

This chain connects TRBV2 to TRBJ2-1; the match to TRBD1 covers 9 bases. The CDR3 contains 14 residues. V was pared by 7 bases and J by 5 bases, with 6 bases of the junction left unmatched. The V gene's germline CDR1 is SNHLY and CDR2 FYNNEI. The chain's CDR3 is CASNTGGENNEQFF. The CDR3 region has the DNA TGTGCCAGCAATACAGGGGGCGAAAACAATGAGCAGTTCTTC. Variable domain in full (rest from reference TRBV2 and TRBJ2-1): EPEVTQTPSHQVTQMGQEVILRCVPISNHLYFYWYRQILGQKVEFLVSFYNNEISEKSEIFDDQFSVERPDGSNFTLKIRSTKLEDSAMYFCASNTGGENNEQFFGPGTRLTVL.

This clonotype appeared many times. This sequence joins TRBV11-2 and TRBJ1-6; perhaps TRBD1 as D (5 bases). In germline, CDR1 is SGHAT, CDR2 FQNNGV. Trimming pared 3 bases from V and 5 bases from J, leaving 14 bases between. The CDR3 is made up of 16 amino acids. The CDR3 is CASSLDRRGHNSPLHF. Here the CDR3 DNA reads TGTGCCAGCAGCTTGGACCGCCGGGGCCATAATTCACCCCTCCACTTT.

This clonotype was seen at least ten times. CDR3 protein: CASRGGYEQFF. In nucleotides, the CDR3 is TGTGCCAGCAGGGGAGGATATGAGCAGTTCTTC. This chain uses TRBV7-6 with TRBJ2-1; a weak D match, TRBD2 (6 bases). Germline assignment: CDR1 SGHVS and CDR2 FNYEAQ. The CDR3 spans 11 residues. Trimming removed 6 bases at V and 8 bases at J, with 8 bases between.

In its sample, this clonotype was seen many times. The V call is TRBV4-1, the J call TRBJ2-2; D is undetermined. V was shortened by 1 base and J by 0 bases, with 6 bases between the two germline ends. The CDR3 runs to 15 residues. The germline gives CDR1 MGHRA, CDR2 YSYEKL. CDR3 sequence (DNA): TGCGCCAGCAGCCAAGCCCGGGCGAACACCGGGGAGCTGTTTTTT. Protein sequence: CASSQARANTGELFF.

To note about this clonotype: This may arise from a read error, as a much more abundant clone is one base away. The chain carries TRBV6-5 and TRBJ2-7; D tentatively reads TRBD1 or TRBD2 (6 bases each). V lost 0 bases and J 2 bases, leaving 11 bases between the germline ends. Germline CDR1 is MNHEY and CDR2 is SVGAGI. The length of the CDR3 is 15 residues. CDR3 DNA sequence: TGTGCCAGCAGTTACTCGATCGGGGGCGCCTACGAGCAGTACTTC. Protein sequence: CASSYSIGGAYEQYF.

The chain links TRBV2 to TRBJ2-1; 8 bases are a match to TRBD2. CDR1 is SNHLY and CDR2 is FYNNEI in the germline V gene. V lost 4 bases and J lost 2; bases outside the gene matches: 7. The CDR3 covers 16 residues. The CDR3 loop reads CASSAVLAGAYNEQFF. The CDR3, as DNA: TGTGCCAGCAGTGCCGTCCTAGCGGGCGCCTACAATGAGCAGTTCTTC.

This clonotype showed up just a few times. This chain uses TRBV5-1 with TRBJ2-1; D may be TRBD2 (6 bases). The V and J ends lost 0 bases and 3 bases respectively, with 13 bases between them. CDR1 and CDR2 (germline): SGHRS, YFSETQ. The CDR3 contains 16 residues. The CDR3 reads CASSLVIADLYNEQFF. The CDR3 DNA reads TGCGCCAGCAGCTTGGTTATAGCGGATCTCTACAATGAGCAGTTCTTC.

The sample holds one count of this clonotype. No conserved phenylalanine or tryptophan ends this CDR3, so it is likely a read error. CDR3 sequence reads: CATSDREGNEQFL. The CDR3 bases are TGTGCCACCAGTGATCGGGAGGGGAATGAGCAGTTCTTA. The rearrangement uses TRBV24-1 and TRBJ2-1, with 8 positions matching TRBD2. Germline trimming cut 3 bases from V and 7 bases from J; bases unmatched to any gene: 1. Germline V gene data show CDR1 as KGHDR and CDR2 as SFDVKD. CDR3 length: 13 residues.

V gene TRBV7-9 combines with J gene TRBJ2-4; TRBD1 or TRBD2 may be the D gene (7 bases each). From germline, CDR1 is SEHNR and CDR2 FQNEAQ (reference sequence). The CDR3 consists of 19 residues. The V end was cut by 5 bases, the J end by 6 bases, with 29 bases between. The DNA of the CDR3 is TGTGCCAGCAGCCCCAGGGGGGGGACAGACCCTGATAGTGGAAACATTCAGTACTTC. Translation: CASSPRGGTDPDSGNIQYF. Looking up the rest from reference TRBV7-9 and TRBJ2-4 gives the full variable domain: DTGVSQNPRHKITKRGQNVTFRCDPISEHNRLYWYRQTLGQGPEFLTYFQNEAQLEKSRLLSDRFSAERPKGSFSTLEIQRTEQGDSAMYLCASSPRGGTDPDSGNIQYFGAGTRLSVL.

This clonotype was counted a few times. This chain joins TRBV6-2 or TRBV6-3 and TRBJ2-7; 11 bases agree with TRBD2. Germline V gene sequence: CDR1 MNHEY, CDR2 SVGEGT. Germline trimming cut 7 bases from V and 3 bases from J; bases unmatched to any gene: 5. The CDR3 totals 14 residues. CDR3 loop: CASTLAGGIYEQYF. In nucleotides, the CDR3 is TGTGCCAGCACGCTAGCGGGGGGAATCTACGAGCAGTACTTC.

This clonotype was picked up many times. The CDR3 is CASTGAIGYGYTF. CDR3 in DNA: TGTGCCAGCACTGGGGCAATTGGGTATGGCTACACCTTC. The genes are TRBV6-1 and TRBJ1-2, with D perhaps matching TRBD1 (5 bases). From germline, CDR1 is MNHNS and CDR2 SASEGT. Deletions cut 7 bases from V and 5 bases from J, with 14 bases between. The CDR3 is 13 amino acids.

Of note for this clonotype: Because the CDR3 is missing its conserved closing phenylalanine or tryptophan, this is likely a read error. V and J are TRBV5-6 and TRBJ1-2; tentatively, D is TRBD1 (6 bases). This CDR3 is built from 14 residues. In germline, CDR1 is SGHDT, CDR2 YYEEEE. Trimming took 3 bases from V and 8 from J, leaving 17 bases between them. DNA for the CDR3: TGTGCCAGCAGCTCAGATTCCAGGGGAGACGGCTACACCTTA. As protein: CASSSDSRGDGYTL.

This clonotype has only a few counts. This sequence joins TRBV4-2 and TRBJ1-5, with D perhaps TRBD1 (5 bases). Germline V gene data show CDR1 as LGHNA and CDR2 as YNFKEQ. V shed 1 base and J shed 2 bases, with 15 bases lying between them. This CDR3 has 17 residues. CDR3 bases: TGTGCCAGCAGCCAAGGAGGGGACCGGCTGGGCAATCAGCCCCAGCATTTT. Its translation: CASSQGGDRLGNQPQHF.

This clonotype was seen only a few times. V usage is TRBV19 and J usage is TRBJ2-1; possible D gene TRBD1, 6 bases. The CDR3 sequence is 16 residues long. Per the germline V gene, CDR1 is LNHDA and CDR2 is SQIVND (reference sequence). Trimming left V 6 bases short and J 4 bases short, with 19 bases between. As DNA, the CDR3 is TGTGCCAGTAGAGACAGAGAGGGGGAGTATTACAATGAGCAGTTCTTC. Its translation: CASRDREGEYYNEQFF. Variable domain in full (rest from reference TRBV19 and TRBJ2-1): DGGITQSPKYLFRKEGQNVTLSCEQNLNHDAMYWYRQDPGQGLRLIYYSQIVNDFQKGDIAEGYSVSREKKESFPLTVTSAQKNPTAFYLCASRDREGEYYNEQFFGPGTRLTVL.

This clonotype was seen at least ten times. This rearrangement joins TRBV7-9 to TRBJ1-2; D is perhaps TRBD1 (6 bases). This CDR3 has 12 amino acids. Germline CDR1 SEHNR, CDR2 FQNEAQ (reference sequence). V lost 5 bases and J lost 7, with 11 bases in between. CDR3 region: CASSDQGSGYTF. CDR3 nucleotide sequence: TGTGCCAGCAGCGATCAGGGGTCTGGCTACACCTTC.

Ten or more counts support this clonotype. As DNA, the CDR3 is TGTGCCAGCAGCCCCTCCGGAAGCGGCGGGAGGGCCCCGTATGAGCAGTTCTTC. It codes for CASSPSGSGGRAPYEQFF. The rearrangement links TRBV7-3 to TRBJ2-1; 9 nucleotides align to TRBD2. V was clipped by 5 bases and J by 8 bases; unmatched bases: 19. The CDR3 totals 18 residues. CDR1 SGHTA and CDR2 FQGTGA come from the germline V gene. Based on the CDR3 plus reference TRBV7-3 and TRBJ2-1, the full variable domain is GAGVSQTPSNKVTEKGKYVELRCDPISGHTALYWYRQSLGQGPEFLIYFQGTGAADDSGLPNDRFFAVRPEGSVSTLKIQRTERGDSAVYLCASSPSGSGGRAPYEQFFGPGTRLTVL.